A single sample is the source of the 5 T cell receptor beta chains below, sequenced in a study. TCRdb reprocessed the 5' RACE reads with MiXCR, giving one entry per CDR3 protein. The sample has around 50,000 distinct CDR3 sequences; 17% are singletons. Sequenced material: naive CD4+ T cells sorted from blood. Sample subset: naive CD4+ T cells, CD4+CD45RA+CD25-. The source of these receptors is a female donor with breast cancer.

In its sample, this clonotype was seen many times. The V gene is TRBV5-1, the J gene TRBJ2-1; 11 bases are shared with TRBD1. From germline, CDR1 is SGHRS and CDR2 YFSETQ. With 5 bases clipped from V and 9 bases from J, the junction kept 10 bases outside the gene matches. The CDR3 has 15 amino acids. This CDR3 is CASRRGQGAMVEQFF. The CDR3 DNA follows: TGCGCCAGCAGGCGAGGACAGGGGGCGATGGTTGAGCAGTTCTTC.

This chain's CDR3 is CASRPRAGGHYGYTF. The DNA for the CDR3 is TGTGCCAGTAGGCCGAGGGCAGGGGGACACTATGGCTACACCTTC. The J gene is TRBJ1-2, the V gene TRBV19; 7 bases are shared with TRBD1. Germline trimming cut 6 bases from V and 3 bases from J; bases unmatched to any gene: 10. The CDR3 is 15 amino acids. The germline V gene encodes CDR1 LNHDA and CDR2 SQIVND (reference sequence).

The chain uses TRBV20-1 and TRBJ2-5; 9 nucleotides agree with TRBD2. Germline CDR1 and CDR2: DFQATT and SNEGSKA (reference sequence). This CDR3 contains 14 residues. J was trimmed by 2 bases and V by 6 bases; bases with no gene match: 7. In nucleotides, the CDR3 is TGCAGTGCAGAGCGAACTAGCGGGCAAGAGACCCAGTACTTC. Translating gives CSAERTSGQETQYF.

This clonotype was observed many times. This rearrangement joins TRBV29-1 to TRBJ2-2; D remains unclear. V was trimmed by 0 bases and J by 7 bases, leaving 3 bases between them. Germline V gene data show CDR1 as SQVTM and CDR2 as ANQGSEA. The CDR3 runs to 11 residues. The chain's CDR3 is CSVEDHGELFF. CDR3 DNA: TGCAGCGTTGAAGATCACGGGGAGCTGTTTTTT.

Only a few counts were recorded for this clonotype. J is TRBJ2-7 and V is TRBV5-1; D is ambiguous. Deletions cut 6 bases from V and 0 bases from J, with 13 bases between. Germline CDR1 reads SGHRS; CDR2 reads YFSETQ. The CDR3 is 14 amino acids. This chain's CDR3 is CASNPDESSYEQYF. In nucleotides, the CDR3 is TGCGCCAGCAATCCAGACGAGAGCTCCTACGAGCAGTACTTC.